Listed here is a single T cell receptor (beta chain). This clonotype was seen ten or more times. The antigen it recognizes is unknown. The input lacks base qualities; no much larger clone sits a single base away. This specimen comes from a study of regulatory T cells in long-lasting Graves disease (TCRdb year 2021). Concerning the study at large: In the newly diagnosed Graves' disease group, patients had been taking antithyroid drugs for less than 3 months. A total of roughly 35 samples underwent TCR sequencing: roughly 13 from persistent and some 20 from newly diagnosed Graves' disease patients. The study was registered as a clinical trial and conducted in China. Patients with persistent Graves' disease were compared with patients with newly diagnosed Graves' disease using TCR sequencing and RNA sequencing of peripheral blood. Here is what the overall study found, with its caveats: Only peripheral blood was studied, because thyroid tissue, the primary lesion, was inaccessible. A larger number of public clonotypes was shared among persistent patients (around 3,000) than among newly diagnosed patients (around 970). Sequencing and analysis were restricted to the TCR beta chain. TRBV28, TRBJ1-2 and TRBJ2-5 were preferentially used in persistent disease, while TRBV20-1 and TRBJ2-1 were favored in newly diagnosed disease. Persistent Graves' disease patients showed lower TCR Shannon entropy and fewer highly expanded clones than newly diagnosed patients, suggesting clonal expansion. The small sample size was acknowledged by the authors as a limitation that may reduce accuracy.

Libraries were prepared through multiplex PCR. The instrument given in TCRdb is Illumina HiSeq 4000. iRepertoire HTBI primers and Arm-PCR amplification of CDR3 regions were used to construct TCR beta libraries. PCR products were gel purified before sequencing. Regarding the original processing steps: Gene usage analysis of CDR3 amino acid clonotypes relied on the roughly 64 TRBV and fewer than 15 TRBJ segments identified across samples. COPE and FqMerger were used to merge filtered high-quality paired reads into contigs. BLAST was used to align contigs to IMGT TRBV, TRBD and TRBJ reference genes, with CDR3 defined following IMGT. Clonotypes above 0.1% frequency were classified as highly expanded clones. Shannon entropy was used to measure repertoire diversity, and the Gini coefficient was used to measure V-J evenness. Clonotypes shared by more than one individual were considered public. The public sequencing data were trimmed at Q25 with fastp and processed into clonotypes with MiXCR by TCRdb, which kept only in-frame beta chains. Each record represents a unique CDR3 protein, reported with the most common genes and DNA among its rows. For this entry, the V and J calls and clone size follow TCRdb and not the study's own pipeline. Here the sample has fewer than 500,000 distinct CDR3 sequences; about 17% occur a single time. The leading ten clones occupy 10% to 15% of the sample.

Reading from cysteine to phenylalanine, the CDR3 counts 15 amino acids. The entry retains the CDR3 DNA only, 45 bases that are in frame from base 1. The CDR1 and CDR2 encoded by the germline V gene are SGHVS and FQNEAQ. Unmatched junction bases come to 5, with V trimmed by 4 bases and J by 3 bases. The sample's time point, from its label and the paper: newly diagnosed GD, antithyroid drugs for less than 3 months. For both TCR sequencing and RNA sequencing, RNA was extracted from PBMCs in TRIzol. The diagnosis of Graves' disease was made according to American Thyroid Association guidelines. Patients for the study were recruited at an endocrinology department in Xi'an, China. Each patient gave roughly 8.4 milliliters of peripheral blood, collected in an EDTA anticoagulant tube. Ficoll Paque Plus density gradient separation was used to isolate PBMCs, and no further T cell sorting was done. An Agilent 2100 Bioanalyzer and agarose gel were used to check RNA quality, and a NanoDrop 2000 was used to measure RNA concentration.

This same sample was also part of a study on T cells in Graves' hyperthyroidism and ophthalmopathy. As noted in the second study: Stable Graves' hyperthyroidism was defined as no progression to ophthalmopathy during 18 months of follow-up. Hyperthyroidism patients were aged 18 to 65 years and newly diagnosed, with disease duration of less than 2 months. Exclusion was applied to patients with uncontrolled infections, other autoimmune diseases, pregnancy or lactation. Diagnoses were based on clinical symptoms, serum thyroxine and TRAb, thyroid ultrasound and orbital computed tomography. A first-round RT-PCR of the TCR CDR3 used the HTBI primer set with the Qiagen OneStep RT-PCR kit. Most expanded thyroid clonotypes (frequency above 0.001) were also detected in blood, a finding suggesting that blood repertoires may reflect thyroid immune responses. A model built on a 13 V-J signature distinguished ophthalmopathy from stable hyperthyroidism, reaching around 88% sensitivity and 81.08% specificity in cross-validation and 80%/75% in testing. In validation, progression to ophthalmopathy was predicted by the model with around 70% sensitivity and 72% to 85% specificity, a median of around 6.5 months before onset. A discovery cohort of roughly 100 patients, 43 with Graves' ophthalmopathy and about 60 with stable Graves' hyperthyroidism, was used to find distinguishing TCR V-J signatures. Whether ophthalmopathy could be predicted prospectively was tested in an independent validation cohort made up of roughly 19 hyperthyroidism patients plus 17 patients who later progressed to ophthalmopathy. The roughly 90 discovery patients were divided at random into training and test sets in a 7:3 ratio. The study also compared thyroid tissue and blood T-cell repertoires from a handful of Graves' hyperthyroidism patients. After blood sampling, hyperthyroidism patients were treated with methimazole at a starting dose of 30 mg daily, and ophthalmopathy patients were treated with high-dose intravenous methylprednisolone. Libraries were constructed in a second round of multiplex PCR, after which size selection and purification were performed. Libraries were sequenced paired-end with 100 bp reads on an Illumina HiSeq2000. Raw data were processed with SOAPnuke, discarding reads with adapters, uncalled bases, mean Phred below 15, or no exact constant-primer or identifier match. COPE v1.2.5 was used to merge high-quality paired reads, and clonotypes were defined as unique nucleotide sequences. MiTCR v1.1 was used to align clonotypes to the IMGT TRBV, TRBD and TRBJ reference segments. Only V-J combinations with frequency above 0.0001, covering approximately 99% of repertoires, were analysed. The TCS score was defined as F50 (clonal expansion) divided by E x V (chaos), with BLOSUM62-based TCRdist calculated between CDR3 peptides within each V-J. Welch's t-statistics and random forest reduced fewer than 600 V-J features to about 12, which were used in a naive Bayes classifier (R e1071). Sample size was not statistically predetermined, and investigators were not blinded to group allocation. TCR Vbeta CDR3 sequencing of fewer than 150 peripheral blood samples (over 40 ophthalmopathy, over 70 hyperthyroidism and some 17 progressor patients) is reported in the paper.

The receptor comes from a middle-aged man with Graves disease. Donor details come from another sample of the same person, matched by shared clones. The rearranged segments are TRBV7-8 and TRBJ2-1, and 8 junctional nucleotides match TRBD2. The sample was peripheral blood mononuclear cells (PBMCs), taken at new diagnosis, from a patient treated with antithyroid drugs. The DNA sequence is as follows: TGTGCCAGCAGCTATAGCGGGACTAACTACAATGAGCAGTTCTTC. Its protein is CASSYSGTNYNEQFF.